This TCR beta chain is drawn from a study of blood T cell repertoires in COVID-19. The overall study: Sources were T cells, B-cell-depleted T cells, or PBMCs; the material itself was cDNA or gDNA.

Original methodology: Nucleated cell number was recorded as an estimate derived from reference gene primer amplification. The method was immunoSEQ multiplex PCR; TCRdb's version includes in-frame clones alone and lacks a portion of them. The V and J calls and the clone size are those of that table, but D and trimming were determined from the DNA. Of 150,000 or so clones listed, roughly 80% are singletons. The CDR3 sequence is 15 residues long. Per germline, CDR1 SGDLS and CDR2 YYNGEE. J lost 5 bases, V lost 2 bases, and 6 bases had no gene match. This chain joins TRBV9 and TRBJ2-3; 9 bases agree with TRBD2. The origin of this receptor is a woman aged 60 to 75 who had recovered from COVID-19. The material sequenced was PBMCs or T cells enriched from blood (not recorded which). The CDR3 protein is CASSVGGGAVDTQYF. The CDR3 region has the DNA TGTGCCAGCAGCGTGGGCGGGGGGGCCGTAGATACGCAGTATTTT.